The next 6 T cell receptor beta chains were all read from a single sample in a study of graft-versus-host responses after intestinal transplantation. For these receptors, no antigen is known. Using immunoSEQ multiplex PCR, the repertoire was profiled, and TCRdb retains in-frame clones only, with some absent. In the table there are more than 100,000 clones, just under 95% of which are singletons. The sample in question was unstimulated CD4+ T cells sorted from spleen or lymph node cells, obtained before intestinal transplant. Receptors were obtained from a human donor who received an intestinal transplant.

The chain links TRBV18 to TRBJ2-7, with 7 nucleotides matching TRBD2. V shed 3 bases, J shed 0 bases, and the junction held 8 bases outside the gene matches. CDR3 length: 16 residues. CDR1 and CDR2 (germline): KGHSH, LQKENI. CDR3 in amino acids: CASSPPPTSVSYEQYF. The CDR3 bases are TGTGCCAGCTCACCTCCTCCCACTAGCGTCTCCTACGAGCAGTACTTC.

This clone was counted only a few times. The V and J genes are TRBV5-1 and TRBJ1-4, with no clear D. CDR1 is SGHRS, CDR2 YFSETQ, per germline. The V end lost 0 bases, the J end lost 4 bases, and 4 bases lay between the germline ends. CDR3 size: 13 residues. The CDR3 spells CASSLENNEKLFF. CDR3 coding DNA: TGCGCCAGCAGCTTGGAAAATAATGAAAAACTGTTTTTT.

The chain recombines TRBV6-6 with TRBJ2-2, with D possibly matching TRBD2 (6 bases). CDR1 and CDR2 from the germline V gene are MNHNY and SVGAGI (reference sequence). CDR3 size: 14 residues. Trimming shortened V by 7 bases and J by 6 bases, and 15 bases separated the two germline ends. The chain's CDR3 is CASNLSGPPGELFF. As DNA, the CDR3 is TGTGCCAGCAACCTCAGCGGGCCCCCCGGGGAGCTGTTTTTT.

The rearrangement links TRBV27 to TRBJ1-2; TRBD1 agrees at 8 bases. Per the germline V gene, CDR1 is MNHEY and CDR2 is SMNVEV (reference sequence). The ends lost 2 bases at V and 4 bases at J; junction bases unmatched: 6. The CDR3 has 15 residues. CDR3 in amino acids: CASSLQGQGSYGYTF. The CDR3 bases are TGTGCCAGCAGTTTACAAGGACAGGGATCCTATGGCTACACCTTC.

The chain has TRBV7-9 and TRBJ2-5; 7 bases match TRBD1. Germline loops: CDR1 SEHNR, CDR2 FQNEAQ (reference sequence). The CDR3 covers 14 residues. J lost 2 bases, V lost 5 bases, and 5 bases had no gene match. This CDR3 reads CASSRSGQQETQYF. CDR3 coding DNA: TGTGCCAGCAGCCGGTCGGGACAGCAAGAGACCCAGTACTTC.

The CDR3 DNA follows: TGTGCCAGCAGCTCAGTACACCGGGACAGGGAATTGGGCTACACCTTC. This codes for CASSSVHRDRELGYTF. This rearrangement joins TRBV11-2 to TRBJ1-2; 9 bases are shared with TRBD1. V dropped 4 bases and J dropped 8; count of bases not matched to a gene: 14. The germline gives CDR1 SGHAT, CDR2 FQNNGV. This CDR3 comprises 16 residues.